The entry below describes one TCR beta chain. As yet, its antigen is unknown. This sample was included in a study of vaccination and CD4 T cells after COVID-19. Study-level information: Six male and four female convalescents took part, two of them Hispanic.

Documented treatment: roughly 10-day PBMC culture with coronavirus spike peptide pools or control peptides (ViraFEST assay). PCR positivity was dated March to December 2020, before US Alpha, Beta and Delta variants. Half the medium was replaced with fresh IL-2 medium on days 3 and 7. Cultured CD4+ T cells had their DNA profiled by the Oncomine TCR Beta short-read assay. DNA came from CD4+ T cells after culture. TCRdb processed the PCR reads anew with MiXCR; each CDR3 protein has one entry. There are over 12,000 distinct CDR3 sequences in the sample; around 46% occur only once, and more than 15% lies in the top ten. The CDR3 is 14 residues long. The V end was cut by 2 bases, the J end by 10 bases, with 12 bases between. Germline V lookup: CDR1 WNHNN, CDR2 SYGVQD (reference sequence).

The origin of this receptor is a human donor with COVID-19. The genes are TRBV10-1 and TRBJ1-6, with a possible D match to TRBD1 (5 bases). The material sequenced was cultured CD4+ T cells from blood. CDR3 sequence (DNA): TGCGCCAGCAGTGAGCCCAGGGTAGGCTCACCCCTCCACTTT. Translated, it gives CASSEPRVGSPLHF.